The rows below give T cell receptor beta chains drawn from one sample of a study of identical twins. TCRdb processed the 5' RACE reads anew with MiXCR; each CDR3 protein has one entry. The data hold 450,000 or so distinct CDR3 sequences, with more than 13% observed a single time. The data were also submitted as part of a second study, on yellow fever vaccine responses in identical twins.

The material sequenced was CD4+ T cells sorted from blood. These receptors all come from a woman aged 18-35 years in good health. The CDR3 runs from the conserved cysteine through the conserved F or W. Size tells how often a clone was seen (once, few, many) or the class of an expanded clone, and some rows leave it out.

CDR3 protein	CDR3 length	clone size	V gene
CASSESWSEQYF	12	-	TRBV10-1
CASSLYSGSGATSGGYTF	18	-	TRBV27
CSARDPGLDKNIQYF	15	few	TRBV20-1
CASSYRGTGQEQYF	14	-	TRBV6-5
CASSPEVGLGHEQYF	15	few	TRBV5-1
CASSFLAGGQGYNEQFF	17	-	TRBV5-1
CASSRRTSGQNEQFF	15	-	TRBV4-3
CASSLGRISGRFSGETQYF	19	few	TRBV12-3/TRBV12-4
CASSSDREPSYEQYF	15	few	TRBV28
CASRDGLAGGNNEQFF	16	-	TRBV5-1
CASSLGVGAEYEQYF	15	-	TRBV11-2
CASSLAVAGVPYEQYF	16	many	TRBV7-2
CASSHRDANSPLHF	14	few	TRBV12-3/TRBV12-4
CASSFLSAGELFF	13	-	TRBV12-3/TRBV12-4
CATKAGTDETQYF	13	-	TRBV15
CASSVTSGNTGELFF	15	-	TRBV9
CASSQGISGWSSYNEQFF	18	few	TRBV14
CSVDEGVPETQYF	13	-	TRBV29-1
CSVRGGTEAFF	11	many	TRBV29-1
CASSRDRKLNTEAFF	15	few	TRBV19
CASSLVKGSTDTQYF	15	few	TRBV11-2
CASSRWPVSGRRAGELFF	18	few	TRBV7-8
CASSFLAGGGEQYF	14	-	TRBV12-3/TRBV12-4
CASSGGRVETQYF	13	-	TRBV12-3/TRBV12-4
CASSFSGLAGGRNEQFF	17	many	TRBV7-9
CSVPSGTSGYSSYNEQFF	18	-	TRBV29-1
CASRLRTYLSYNEQFF	16	few	TRBV21-1
CATSDGNRYGYTF	13	-	TRBV24-1
CASNRDPQGEQFF	13	-	TRBV2
CSARVAGGSREQYF	14	few	TRBV20-1
CASSLSAGELFF	12	many	TRBV27
CASSARSTDSPLHF	14	-	TRBV7-3
CASSEGQADYSAYEQYF	17	few	TRBV12-3/TRBV12-4
CASSLQGGAQETQYF	15	few	TRBV7-6
CSARVSGGDTQYF	13	many	TRBV20-1
CASSPDFGTGITEAFF	16	few	TRBV5-1
CASSAMPNTGELFF	14	-	TRBV7-9
CSVEREGSTDTQYF	14	few	TRBV29-1
CASSPIRAGGHEQYF	15	-	TRBV7-2
CASSSQGLGVEQYF	14	few	TRBV5-1
CASTGDLQFYGYTF	14	few	TRBV25-1
CASSANRDSPYEQYF	15	many	TRBV11-2
CASTPLRDMTEAFF	14	few	TRBV28
CASSQRTVTGELFF	14	-	TRBV3-1